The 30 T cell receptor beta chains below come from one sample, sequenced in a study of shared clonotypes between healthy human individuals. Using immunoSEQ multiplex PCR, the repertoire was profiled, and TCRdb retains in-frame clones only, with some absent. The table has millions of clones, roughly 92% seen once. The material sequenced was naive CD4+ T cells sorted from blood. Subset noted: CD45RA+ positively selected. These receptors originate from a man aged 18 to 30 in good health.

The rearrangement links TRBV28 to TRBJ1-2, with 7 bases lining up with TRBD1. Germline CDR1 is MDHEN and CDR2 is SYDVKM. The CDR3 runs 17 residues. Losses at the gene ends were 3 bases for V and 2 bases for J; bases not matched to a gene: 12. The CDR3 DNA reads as TGTGCCAGCAGTTTCCGTGGACAGGTACTCGCAAACTATGGCTACACCTTC. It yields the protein CASSFRGQVLANYGYTF.

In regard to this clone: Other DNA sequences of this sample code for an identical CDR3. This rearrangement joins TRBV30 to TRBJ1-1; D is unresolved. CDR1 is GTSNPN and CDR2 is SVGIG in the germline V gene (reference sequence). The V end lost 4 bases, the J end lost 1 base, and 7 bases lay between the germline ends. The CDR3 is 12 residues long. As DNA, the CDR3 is TGTGCCTGGATAGGCAGGAACACTGAAGCTTTCTTT. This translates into CAWIGRNTEAFF.

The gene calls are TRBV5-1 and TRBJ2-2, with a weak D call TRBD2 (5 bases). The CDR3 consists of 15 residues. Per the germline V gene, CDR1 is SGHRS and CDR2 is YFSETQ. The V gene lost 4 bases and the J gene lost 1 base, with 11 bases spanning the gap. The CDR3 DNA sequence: TGCGCCAGCAGCCCCGGGATCGAGAACACCGGGGAGCTGTTTTTT. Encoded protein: CASSPGIENTGELFF.

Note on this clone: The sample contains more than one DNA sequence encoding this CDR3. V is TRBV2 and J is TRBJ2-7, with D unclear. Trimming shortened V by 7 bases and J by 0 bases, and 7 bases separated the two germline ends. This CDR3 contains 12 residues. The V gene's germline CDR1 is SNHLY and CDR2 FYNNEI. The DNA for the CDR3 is TGTGCCAGCACCCCGGACTCCTACGAGCAGTACTTC. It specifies CASTPDSYEQYF.

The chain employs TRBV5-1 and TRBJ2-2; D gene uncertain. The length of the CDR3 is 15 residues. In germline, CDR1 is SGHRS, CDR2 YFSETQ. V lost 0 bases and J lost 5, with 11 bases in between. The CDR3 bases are TGCGCCAGCAGCTTGGTTCCAGAAGTGACCGGGGAGCTGTTTTTT. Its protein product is CASSLVPEVTGELFF.

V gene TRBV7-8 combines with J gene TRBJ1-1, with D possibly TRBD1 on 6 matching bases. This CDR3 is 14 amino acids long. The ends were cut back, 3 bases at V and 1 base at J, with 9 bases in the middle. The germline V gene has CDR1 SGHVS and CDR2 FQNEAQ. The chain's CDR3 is CASSLGGANTEAFF. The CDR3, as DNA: TGTGCCAGCAGCTTGGGGGGGGCGAACACTGAAGCTTTCTTT.

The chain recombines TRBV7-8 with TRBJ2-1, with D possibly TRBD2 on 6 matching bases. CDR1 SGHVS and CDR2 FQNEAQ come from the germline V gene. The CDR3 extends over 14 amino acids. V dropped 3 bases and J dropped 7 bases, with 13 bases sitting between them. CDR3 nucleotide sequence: TGTGCCAGCAGCTTCCCATTTGGGGGGAATGAGCAGTTCTTC. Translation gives CASSFPFGGNEQFF.

The CDR3 nucleotides read TGTGCCAGCACCAAGGGGCGGGGGGTTGAGACCCAGTACTTC. It encodes CASTKGRGVETQYF. The chain employs TRBV9 and TRBJ2-5; 8 nucleotides align to TRBD2. This CDR3 is built from 14 residues. The ends lost 6 bases at V and 5 bases at J; junction bases unmatched: 9. Germline CDR1 and CDR2: SGDLS and YYNGEE.

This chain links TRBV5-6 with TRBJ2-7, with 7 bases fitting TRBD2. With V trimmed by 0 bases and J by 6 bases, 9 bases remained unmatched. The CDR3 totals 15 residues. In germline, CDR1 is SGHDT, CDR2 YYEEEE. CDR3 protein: CASSLGWGGDREQYF. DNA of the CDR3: TGTGCCAGCAGCTTGGGTTGGGGAGGGGATCGCGAGCAGTACTTC.

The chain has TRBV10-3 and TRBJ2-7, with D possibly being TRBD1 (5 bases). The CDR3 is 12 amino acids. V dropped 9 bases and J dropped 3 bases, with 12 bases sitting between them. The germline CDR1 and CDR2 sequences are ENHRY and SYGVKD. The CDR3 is CAIAWTNYEQYF. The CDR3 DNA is TGTGCCATTGCGTGGACAAACTACGAGCAGTACTTC.

DNA of the CDR3: TGTGCCAGCAGCTTGGCTAGCGGGGGGCAGGGTGAGCAGTTCTTC. As protein: CASSLASGGQGEQFF. The chain links TRBV5-4 to TRBJ2-1, with 11 bases identical to TRBD2. The CDR3 has 15 residues. J was trimmed by 9 bases and V by 0 bases; bases with no gene match: 5. The germline V gene encodes CDR1 SGHNT and CDR2 YYREEE (reference sequence).

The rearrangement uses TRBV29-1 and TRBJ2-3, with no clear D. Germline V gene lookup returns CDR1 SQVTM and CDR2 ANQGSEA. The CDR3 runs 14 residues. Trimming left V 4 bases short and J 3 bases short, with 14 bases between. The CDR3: CSVVKALRTDTQYF. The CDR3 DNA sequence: TGCAGCGTTGTTAAGGCTCTCCGGACAGATACGCAGTATTTT.

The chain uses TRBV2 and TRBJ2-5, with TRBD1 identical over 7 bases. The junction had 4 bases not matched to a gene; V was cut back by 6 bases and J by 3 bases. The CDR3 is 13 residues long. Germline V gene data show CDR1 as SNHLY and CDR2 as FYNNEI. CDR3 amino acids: CASRPGQKETQYF. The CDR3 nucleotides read TGTGCCAGCAGACCGGGACAGAAAGAGACCCAGTACTTC.

The CDR3 reads CASSPRTGTNEQFF. In nucleotides, the CDR3 is TGTGCCAGCAGCCCGCGGACAGGCACAAATGAGCAGTTCTTC. The chain links TRBV7-8 to TRBJ2-1, with 7 nucleotides matching TRBD1. Germline trimming cut 5 bases from V and 7 bases from J; bases unmatched to any gene: 8. This CDR3 has 14 residues. The germline V gene encodes CDR1 SGHVS and CDR2 FQNEAQ.

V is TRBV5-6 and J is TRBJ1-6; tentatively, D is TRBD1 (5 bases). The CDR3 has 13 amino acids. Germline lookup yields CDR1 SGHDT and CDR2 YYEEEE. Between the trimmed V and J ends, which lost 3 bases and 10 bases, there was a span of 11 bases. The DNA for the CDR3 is TGTGCCAGCAGCTGGGGGTTAGGATCACCCCTCCACTTT. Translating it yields CASSWGLGSPLHF.

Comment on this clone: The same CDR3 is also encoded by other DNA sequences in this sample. CDR3 sequence (DNA): TGTGCCAGCAGCGTAGGGGTTTACACCGGGGAGCTGTTTTTT. Its translation: CASSVGVYTGELFF. The chain couples TRBV9 to TRBJ2-2; the D is unclear. The germline CDR1 and CDR2 sequences are SGDLS and YYNGEE. This CDR3 spans 14 amino acids. V shed 0 bases and J shed 3 bases, with 6 bases lying between them.

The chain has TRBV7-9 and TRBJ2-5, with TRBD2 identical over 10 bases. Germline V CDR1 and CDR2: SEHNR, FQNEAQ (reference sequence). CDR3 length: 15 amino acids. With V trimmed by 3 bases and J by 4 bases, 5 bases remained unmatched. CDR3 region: CASSLGTSALETQYF. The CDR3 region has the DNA TGTGCCAGCAGCTTGGGGACTAGCGCGTTAGAGACCCAGTACTTC.

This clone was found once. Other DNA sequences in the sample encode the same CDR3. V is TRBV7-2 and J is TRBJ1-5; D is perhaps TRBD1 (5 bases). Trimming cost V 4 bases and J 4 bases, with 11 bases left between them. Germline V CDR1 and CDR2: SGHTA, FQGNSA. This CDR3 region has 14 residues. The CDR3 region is CASSYRDGNQPQHF. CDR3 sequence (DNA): TGTGCCAGCAGCTACCGGGACGGAAATCAGCCCCAGCATTTT.

DNA of the CDR3: TGCGCCAGCAGTGACTCTAGGGCTAGGAGTGGCGATGAGCAGTTCTTC. Protein sequence: CASSDSRARSGDEQFF. The rearrangement links TRBV10-1 to TRBJ2-1; D is ambiguous. Germline-derived CDR1 and CDR2 are WNHNN and SYGVQD (reference sequence). The V end lost 3 bases, the J end lost 8 bases, and 20 bases lay between the germline ends. This CDR3 region has 16 residues.

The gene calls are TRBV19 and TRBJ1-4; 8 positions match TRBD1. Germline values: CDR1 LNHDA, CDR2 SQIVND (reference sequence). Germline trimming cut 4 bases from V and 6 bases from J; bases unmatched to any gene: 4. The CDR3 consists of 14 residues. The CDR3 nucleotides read TGTGCCAGTAGTAAACCGGGACAGGATGAAAAACTGTTTTTT. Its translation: CASSKPGQDEKLFF.

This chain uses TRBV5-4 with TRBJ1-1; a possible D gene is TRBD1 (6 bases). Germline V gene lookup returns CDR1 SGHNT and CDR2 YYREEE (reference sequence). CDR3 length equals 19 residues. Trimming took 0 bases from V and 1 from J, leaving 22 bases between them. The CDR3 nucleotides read TGTGCCAGCAGCTTGGGGGCCCCGGGGGGCTGGGGTAGGAACACTGAAGCTTTCTTT. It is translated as CASSLGAPGGWGRNTEAFF.

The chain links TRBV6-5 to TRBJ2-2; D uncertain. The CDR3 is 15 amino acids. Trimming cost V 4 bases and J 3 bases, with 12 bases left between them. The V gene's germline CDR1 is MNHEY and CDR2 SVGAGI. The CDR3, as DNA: TGTGCCAGCAGTTCCTCGGGCTCTTACACCGGGGAGCTGTTTTTT. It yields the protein CASSSSGSYTGELFF.

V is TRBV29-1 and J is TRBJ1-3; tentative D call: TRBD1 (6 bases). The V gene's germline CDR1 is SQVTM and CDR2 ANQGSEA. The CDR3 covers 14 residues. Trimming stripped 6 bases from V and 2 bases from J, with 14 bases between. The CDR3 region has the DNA TGCAGCGTCGGATCCGACAGGACTGGAAACACCATATATTTT. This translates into CSVGSDRTGNTIYF.

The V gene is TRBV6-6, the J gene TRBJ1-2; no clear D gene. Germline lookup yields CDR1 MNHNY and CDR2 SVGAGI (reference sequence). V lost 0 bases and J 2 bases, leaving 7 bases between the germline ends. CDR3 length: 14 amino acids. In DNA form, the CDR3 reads TGTGCCAGCAGTTACTCGGCATCCAACTATGGCTACACCTTC. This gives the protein CASSYSASNYGYTF.

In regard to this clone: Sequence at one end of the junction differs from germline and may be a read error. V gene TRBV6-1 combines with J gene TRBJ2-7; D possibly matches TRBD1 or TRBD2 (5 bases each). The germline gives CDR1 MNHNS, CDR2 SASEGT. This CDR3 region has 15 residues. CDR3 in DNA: TGTGCCATCAGTGACGGGGCAGGGCTGACCTACGAGCAGTACTTC. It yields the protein CAISDGAGLTYEQYF.

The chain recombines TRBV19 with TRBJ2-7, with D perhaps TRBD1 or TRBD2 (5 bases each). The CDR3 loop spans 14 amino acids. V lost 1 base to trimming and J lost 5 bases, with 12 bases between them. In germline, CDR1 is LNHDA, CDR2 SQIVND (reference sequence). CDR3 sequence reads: CASSIAGGWDEQYF. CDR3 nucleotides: TGTGCCAGTAGTATAGCTGGGGGATGGGACGAGCAGTACTTC.

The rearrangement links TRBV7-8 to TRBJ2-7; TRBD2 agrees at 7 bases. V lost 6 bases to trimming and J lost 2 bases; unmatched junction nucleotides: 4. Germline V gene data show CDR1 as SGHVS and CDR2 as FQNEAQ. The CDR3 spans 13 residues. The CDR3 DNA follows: TGTGCCAGCAGACCCAGCGGGACCTACGAGCAGTACTTC. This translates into CASRPSGTYEQYF.

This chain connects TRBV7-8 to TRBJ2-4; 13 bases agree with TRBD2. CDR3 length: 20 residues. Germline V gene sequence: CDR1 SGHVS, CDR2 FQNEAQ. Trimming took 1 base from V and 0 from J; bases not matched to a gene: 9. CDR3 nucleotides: TGTGCCAGCAGCTTAGGAGATCTTACTAGCGGGGGGGTAGCCAAAAACATTCAGTACTTC. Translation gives CASSLGDLTSGGVAKNIQYF.

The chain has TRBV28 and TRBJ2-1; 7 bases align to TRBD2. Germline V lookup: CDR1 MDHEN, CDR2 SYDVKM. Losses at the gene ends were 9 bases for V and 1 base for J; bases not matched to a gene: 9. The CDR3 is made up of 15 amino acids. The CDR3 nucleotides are TGTGCCAGTTCCTGGCAGGGAGGGTCCTACAATGAGCAGTTCTTC. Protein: CASSWQGGSYNEQFF.

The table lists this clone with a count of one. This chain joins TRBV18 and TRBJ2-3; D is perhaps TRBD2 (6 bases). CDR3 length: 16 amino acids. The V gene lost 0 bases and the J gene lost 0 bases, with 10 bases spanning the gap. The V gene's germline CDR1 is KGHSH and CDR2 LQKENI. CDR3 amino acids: CASSPPRDLSTDTQYF. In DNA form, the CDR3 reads TGTGCCAGCTCACCACCGCGGGACCTAAGCACAGATACGCAGTATTTT.